Each of the 8 T cell receptor beta chains below was sequenced from the same sample in a study of blood T cell repertoires in COVID-19. The table came from immunoSEQ multiplex PCR; TCRdb's copy has only in-frame clones and leaves some out. The top ten clones hold about 2.9% of a sample with 200,000 to 250,000 clones, around 90% of them seen once. Sequenced material: peripheral blood. The receptor set was obtained from a man aged 60 to 69 with acute or convalescent COVID-19.

The chain has TRBV27 and TRBJ2-3, with D unresolved. The CDR3 covers 12 residues. V was trimmed by 2 bases and J by 6 bases, leaving 6 bases between them. Germline V gene data show CDR1 as MNHEY and CDR2 as SMNVEV (reference sequence). The CDR3 DNA sequence: TGTGCCAGCAGTTTAGGGCTCGATACGCAGTATTTT. Translation: CASSLGLDTQYF.

The chain couples TRBV19 to TRBJ1-4; 7 bases fit TRBD1. This CDR3 has 17 amino acids. The J segment lost 2 bases and the V segment lost 3 bases, leaving 9 bases of the junction unmatched. Germline V gives CDR1 LNHDA, CDR2 SQIVND (reference sequence). CDR3 nucleotide sequence: TGTGCCAGTAGTATGGGCACTACAGGGGCGACTAATGAAAAACTGTTTTTT. Amino acids: CASSMGTTGATNEKLFF.

The rearrangement joins TRBV3-1 (or the pseudogene TRBV3-2) to TRBJ1-1, with D possibly matching TRBD1 (5 bases). CDR3 length equals 17 residues. The germline V gene has CDR1 LGHDT and CDR2 YNNKEL (reference sequence). V dropped 1 base and J dropped 0 bases, with 15 bases sitting between them. The CDR3 loop reads CASSQVQGTSMNTEAFF. CDR3 coding DNA: TGTGCCAGCAGCCAAGTTCAGGGTACATCCATGAACACTGAAGCTTTCTTT.

The gene calls are TRBV18 and TRBJ2-1; 7 nucleotides line up with TRBD1. The V gene's germline CDR1 is KGHSH and CDR2 LQKENI. The V and J ends lost 3 bases and 4 bases, in that order; junction bases with no gene match: 3. There are 14 residues in the CDR3. CDR3 DNA sequence: TGTGCCAGCTCACCTGAGGACAGGTACAATGAGCAGTTCTTC. Translating it yields CASSPEDRYNEQFF.

The chain links TRBV30 to TRBJ1-6; 10 bases agree with TRBD1. The V gene end was trimmed by 2 bases and the J gene end by 7 bases; junction bases not matched to a gene: 5. Per the germline V gene, CDR1 is GTSNPN and CDR2 is SVGIG (reference sequence). There are 15 residues in the CDR3. The CDR3 here is CAWSSRGQGNSPLHF. CDR3 DNA: TGTGCCTGGAGTTCACGGGGACAGGGGAATTCACCCCTCCACTTT.

The CDR3 bases are TGTGCCAGCAGCGTAGGGGACAGGGTTGGGGGCTCCTACGAGCAGTACTTC. Encoded protein: CASSVGDRVGGSYEQYF. The V call is TRBV9, the J call TRBJ2-7, with TRBD1 matching over 9 bases. After removal of 0 bases from V and 0 bases from J, the junction contained 7 bases not matched to a gene. This CDR3 is 17 amino acids long. In germline, CDR1 is SGDLS, CDR2 YYNGEE.

The gene calls are TRBV11-3 and TRBJ1-1, with a weak D call TRBD1 (5 bases). The germline V and J ends were trimmed by 4 bases and 11 bases, with 17 bases remaining between them. Germline V lookup: CDR1 SGHNT, CDR2 YENEEA. The CDR3 is 13 amino acids. This chain's CDR3 is CASSSGPGLMAFF. Written as DNA, the CDR3 is TGTGCCAGCAGCTCCGGACCGGGACTCATGGCTTTCTTT.

The rearrangement joins TRBV12-3 or TRBV12-4 to TRBJ2-5, with D unclear. With 2 bases removed from V and 1 base from J, the gap between germline ends came to 5 bases. The CDR3 is 13 residues long. DNA of the CDR3: TGTGCCAGCAGTTTACGTTTCCAAGAGACCCAGTACTTC. Its translation: CASSLRFQETQYF.